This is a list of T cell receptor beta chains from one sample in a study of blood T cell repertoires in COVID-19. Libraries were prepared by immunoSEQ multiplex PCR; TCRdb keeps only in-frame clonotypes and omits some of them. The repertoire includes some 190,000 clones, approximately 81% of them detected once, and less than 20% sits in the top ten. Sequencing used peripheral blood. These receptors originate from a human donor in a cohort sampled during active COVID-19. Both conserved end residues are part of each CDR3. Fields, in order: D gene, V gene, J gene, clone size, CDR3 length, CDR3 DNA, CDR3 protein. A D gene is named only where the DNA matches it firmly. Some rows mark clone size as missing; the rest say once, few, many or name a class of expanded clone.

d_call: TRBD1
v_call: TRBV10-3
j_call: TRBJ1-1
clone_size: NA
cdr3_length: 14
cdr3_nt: TGTGCCTCTTGCCTCGGGGGACAGGGCACTGAAGCTTTCTTT
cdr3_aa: CASCLGGQGTEAFF

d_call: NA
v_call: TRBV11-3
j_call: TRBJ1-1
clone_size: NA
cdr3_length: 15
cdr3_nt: TGTGCCAGCAGCTCCTCAGGGCCGGAGAACACTGAAGCTTTCTTT
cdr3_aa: CASSSSGPENTEAFF

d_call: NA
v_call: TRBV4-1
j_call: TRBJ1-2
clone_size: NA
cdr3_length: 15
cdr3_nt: TGCGCCAGCAGCCGGGAGAGGACGGATAACTATGGCTACACCTTC
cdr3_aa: CASSRERTDNYGYTF

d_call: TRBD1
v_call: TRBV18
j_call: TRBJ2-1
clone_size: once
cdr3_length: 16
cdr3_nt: TGTGCCAGCTCACCATCCACAGGGGGCGTCGGCAATGAGCAGTTCTTC
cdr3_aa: CASSPSTGGVGNEQFF

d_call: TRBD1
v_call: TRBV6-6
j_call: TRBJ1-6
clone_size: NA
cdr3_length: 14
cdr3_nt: TGTGCCAGCAGCCACGGACAGGTCAATTCACCCCTCCACTTT
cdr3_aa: CASSHGQVNSPLHF

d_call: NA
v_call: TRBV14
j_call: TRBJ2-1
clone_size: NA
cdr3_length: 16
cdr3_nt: TGTGCCAGCAGCCAAGACAGGGGCACCGGTAGGGATGAGCAGTTCTTC
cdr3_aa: CASSQDRGTGRDEQFF

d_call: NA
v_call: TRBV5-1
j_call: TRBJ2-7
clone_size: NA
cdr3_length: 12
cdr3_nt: TGCGCCAGCTCCGACAGCTCCTACGAGCAGTACTTC
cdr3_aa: CASSDSSYEQYF

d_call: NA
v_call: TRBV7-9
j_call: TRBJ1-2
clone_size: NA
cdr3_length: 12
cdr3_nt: TGTGCCAGCAGCCTAAGAAGCTATGGCTACACCTTC
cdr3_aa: CASSLRSYGYTF

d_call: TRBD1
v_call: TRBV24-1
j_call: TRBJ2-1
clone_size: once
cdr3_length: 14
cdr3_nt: TGTGCCACCAGTGGACAGGGATCCTACAATGAGCAGTTCTTC
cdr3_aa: CATSGQGSYNEQFF

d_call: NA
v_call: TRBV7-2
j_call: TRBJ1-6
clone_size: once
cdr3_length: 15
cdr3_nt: TGTGCCAGCAGCTTAGTAGTGAATAATAATTCACCCCTCCACTTT
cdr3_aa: CASSLVVNNNSPLHF

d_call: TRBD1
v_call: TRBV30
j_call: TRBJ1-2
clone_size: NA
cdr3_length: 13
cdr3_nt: TGTGCCTGGAACCCCGACAGGGACTATGGCTACACCTTC
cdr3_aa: CAWNPDRDYGYTF

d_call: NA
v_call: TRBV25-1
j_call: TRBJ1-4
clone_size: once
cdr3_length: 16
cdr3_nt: TGTGCCAGCACCCCAGGAGGAACCATATTTAATGAAAAACTGTTTTTT
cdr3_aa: CASTPGGTIFNEKLFF

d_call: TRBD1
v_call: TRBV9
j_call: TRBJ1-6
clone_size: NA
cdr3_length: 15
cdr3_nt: TGTGCCAGCAGCCCCACAGGGGCCCAAGGTTCACCCCTCCACTTT
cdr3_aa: CASSPTGAQGSPLHF

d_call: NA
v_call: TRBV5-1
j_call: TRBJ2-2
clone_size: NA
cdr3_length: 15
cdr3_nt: TGCGCCAGCAGCTTGTCACTAGCCAACACCGGGGAGCTGTTTTTT
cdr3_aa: CASSLSLANTGELFF

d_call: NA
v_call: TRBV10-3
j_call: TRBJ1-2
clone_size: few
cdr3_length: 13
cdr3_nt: TGTGCCATCAGTGAGTACAACGACTATGGCTACACCTTC
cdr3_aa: CAISEYNDYGYTF

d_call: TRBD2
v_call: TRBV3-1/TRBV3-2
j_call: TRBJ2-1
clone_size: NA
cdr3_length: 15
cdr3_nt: TGTGCCAGCAGCCAGACTAGCGGGAGGTTCAATGAGCAGTTCTTC
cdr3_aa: CASSQTSGRFNEQFF

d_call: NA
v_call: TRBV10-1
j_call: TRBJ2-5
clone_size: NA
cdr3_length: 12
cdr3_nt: TGCGCCAGCAGTGAGAACAGGGCGCCCCAGTACTTC
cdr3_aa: CASSENRAPQYF

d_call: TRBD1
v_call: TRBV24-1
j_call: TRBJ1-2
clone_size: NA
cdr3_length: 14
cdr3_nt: TGTGCCACCAGTGATGCGACAGGGGGGAGAGGCTACACCTTC
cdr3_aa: CATSDATGGRGYTF

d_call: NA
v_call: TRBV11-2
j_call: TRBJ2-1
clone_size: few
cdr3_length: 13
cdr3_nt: TGTGCCAGCAGCGTCCAGGTTCTCAATGAGCAGTTCTTC
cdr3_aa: CASSVQVLNEQFF

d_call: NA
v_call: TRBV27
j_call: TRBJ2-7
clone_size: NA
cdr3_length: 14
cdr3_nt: TGTGCCAGCAGTTTATCGGGGGGCTCCTACGAGCAGTACTTC
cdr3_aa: CASSLSGGSYEQYF

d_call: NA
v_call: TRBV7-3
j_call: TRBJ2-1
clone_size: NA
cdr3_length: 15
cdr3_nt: TGTGCCAGCAGCCCAAGGGGGGGTATACACAATGAGCAGTTCTTC
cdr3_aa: CASSPRGGIHNEQFF

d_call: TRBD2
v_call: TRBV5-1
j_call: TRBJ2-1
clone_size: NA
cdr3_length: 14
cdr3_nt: TGCGCCAGCAGCTGGGCTAGCGGGAGGAATGAGCAGTTCTTC
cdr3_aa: CASSWASGRNEQFF

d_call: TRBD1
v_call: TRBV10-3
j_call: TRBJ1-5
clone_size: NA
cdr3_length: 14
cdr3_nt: TGTGCCATCAGTGGGACAGGGGGCGGTCAGCCCCAGCATTTT
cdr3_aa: CAISGTGGGQPQHF

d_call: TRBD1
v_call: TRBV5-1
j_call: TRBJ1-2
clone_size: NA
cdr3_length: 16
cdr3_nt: TGCGCCAGCAGCTTCGCCCAGGGGGAGGCGGCGACGGGTTACACCTTC
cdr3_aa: CASSFAQGEAATGYTF

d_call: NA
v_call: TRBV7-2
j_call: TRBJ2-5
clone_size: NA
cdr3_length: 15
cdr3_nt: TGTGCCAGCAGCTTCAACAATGAACCCGGGGGGACCCAGTACTTC
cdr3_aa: CASSFNNEPGGTQYF

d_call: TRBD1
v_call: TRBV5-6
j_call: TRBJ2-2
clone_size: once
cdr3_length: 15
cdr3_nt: TGTGCCAGCAGCACTGGGACAGGGAACACCGGGGAGCTGTTTTTT
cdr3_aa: CASSTGTGNTGELFF

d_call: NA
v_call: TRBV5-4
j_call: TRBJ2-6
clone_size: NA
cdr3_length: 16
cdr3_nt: TGTGCCAGCAGCAAAGGGGCAAGCTCTGGGGCCAACGTCCTGACTTTC
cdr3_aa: CASSKGASSGANVLTF

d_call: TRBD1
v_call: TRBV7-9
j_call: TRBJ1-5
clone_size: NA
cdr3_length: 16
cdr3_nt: TGTGCCAGCAGCTCTGCCGGGACAGGGAGAATGGAGCCCCAGCATTTT
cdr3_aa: CASSSAGTGRMEPQHF

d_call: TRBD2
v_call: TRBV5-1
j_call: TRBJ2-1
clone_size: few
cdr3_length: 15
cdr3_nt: TGCGCCAGCAGCTTGGGCGGGGGGGCAGAGAGTGAGCAGTTCTTC
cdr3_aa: CASSLGGGAESEQFF

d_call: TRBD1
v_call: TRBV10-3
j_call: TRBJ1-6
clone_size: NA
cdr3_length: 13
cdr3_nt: TGTGCCATCAGTGGGGACAGACAGTCACCCCTCCACTTT
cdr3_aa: CAISGDRQSPLHF

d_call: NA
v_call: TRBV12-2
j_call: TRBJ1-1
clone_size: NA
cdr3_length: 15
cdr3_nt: TGTGCAAGTCGCTTAGGGGAAGGGGAGAACACTGAAGCTTTCTTT
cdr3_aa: CASRLGEGENTEAFF

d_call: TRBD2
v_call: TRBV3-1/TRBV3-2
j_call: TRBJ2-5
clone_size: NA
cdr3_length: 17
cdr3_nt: TGTGCCAGCAGCCAAGATTTCAGCGGGAGGCGGATAGAGACCCAGTACTTC
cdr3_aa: CASSQDFSGRRIETQYF

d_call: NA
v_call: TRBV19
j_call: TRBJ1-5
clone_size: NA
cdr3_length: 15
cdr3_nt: TGTGCCAGTACCGCTACAGGTTATAGCAATCAGCCCCAGCATTTT
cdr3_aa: CASTATGYSNQPQHF

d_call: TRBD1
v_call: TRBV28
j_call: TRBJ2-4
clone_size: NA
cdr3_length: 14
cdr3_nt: TGTGCCAGCATTGGAGGGACAGGGGAAAACATTCAGTACTTC
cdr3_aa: CASIGGTGENIQYF

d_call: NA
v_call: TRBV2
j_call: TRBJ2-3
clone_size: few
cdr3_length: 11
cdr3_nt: TGTGCCAGCAAGAGAGCAGATACGCAGTATTTT
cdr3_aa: CASKRADTQYF

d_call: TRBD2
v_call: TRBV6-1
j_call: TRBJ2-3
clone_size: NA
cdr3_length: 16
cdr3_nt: TGTGCCAGCTGTGAGCGGGGGTTTCACATCACAGATACGCAGTATTTT
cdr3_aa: CASCERGFHITDTQYF

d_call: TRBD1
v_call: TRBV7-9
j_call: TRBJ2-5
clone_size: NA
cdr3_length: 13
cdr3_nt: TGTGCCAGCAGCTTCCGGACAGGAGAGACCCAGTACTTC
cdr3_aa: CASSFRTGETQYF

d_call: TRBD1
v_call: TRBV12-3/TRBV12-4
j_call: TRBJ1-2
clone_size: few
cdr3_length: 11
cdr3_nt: TGTGCCAGCAGATTACAGGGGGACTACACCTTC
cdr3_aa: CASRLQGDYTF

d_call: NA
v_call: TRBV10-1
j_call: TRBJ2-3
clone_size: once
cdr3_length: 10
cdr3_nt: TGCGCCACCATAGTCGATACGCAGTATTTT
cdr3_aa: CATIVDTQYF

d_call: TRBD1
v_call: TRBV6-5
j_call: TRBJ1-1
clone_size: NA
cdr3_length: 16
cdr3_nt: TGTGCCAGCAGTTACTCCAGGGGGCGTCGGAACACTGAAGCTTTCTTT
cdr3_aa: CASSYSRGRRNTEAFF

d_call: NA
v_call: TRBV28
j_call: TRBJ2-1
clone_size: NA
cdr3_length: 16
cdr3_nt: TGTGCCAGCAGTACAAACAGGGTAGGGGCCTACAATGAGCAGTTCTTC
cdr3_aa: CASSTNRVGAYNEQFF

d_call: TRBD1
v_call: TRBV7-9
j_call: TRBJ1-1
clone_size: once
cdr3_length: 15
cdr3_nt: TGTGCCAGCAGCCAGAGACAGGGGATGAACACTGAAGCTTTCTTT
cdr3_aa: CASSQRQGMNTEAFF

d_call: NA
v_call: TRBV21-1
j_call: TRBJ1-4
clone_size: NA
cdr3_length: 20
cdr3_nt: TGTGCCAGCAGCAAAACATGGGCAGGGGTTTTACCCCCAACTAATGAAAAACTGTTTTTT
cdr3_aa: CASSKTWAGVLPPTNEKLFF

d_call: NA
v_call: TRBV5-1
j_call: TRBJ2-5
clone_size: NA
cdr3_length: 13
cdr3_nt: TGCGCCAGCACCCAGGGGCAGGGTGAGACCCAGTACTTC
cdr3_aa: CASTQGQGETQYF

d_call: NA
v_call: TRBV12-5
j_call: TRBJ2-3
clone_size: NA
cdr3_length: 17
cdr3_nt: TGTGCTAGTGGTTTGGTAAGCGGAACCGACTCAGTAGATACGCAGTATTTT
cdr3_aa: CASGLVSGTDSVDTQYF